The sequence of this T cell receptor (beta chain) was determined in a study of blood T cell repertoires in COVID-19. Seattle-derived patients entered the study during active infection and were followed longitudinally. The CDR3 length is 15 residues. Germline CDR1 reads MDHEN; CDR2 reads SYDVKM. V gave up 2 bases and J gave up 4 bases, with 11 bases separating them. This table comes from immunoSEQ multiplex PCR, and its TCRdb copy is limited to in-frame clones, with some not included. The sample holds around 60,000 clones, roughly four fifths seen once. The J gene is TRBJ2-2, the V gene TRBV28; no definite D call. The specimen was peripheral blood. The source of this sequence is a man between 50 and 59 years old with COVID-19, enrolled during active disease. The chain's CDR3 is CASSLMFLSTGELFF. Written as DNA, the CDR3 is TGTGCCAGCAGTTTAATGTTCCTGAGCACCGGGGAGCTGTTTTTT.